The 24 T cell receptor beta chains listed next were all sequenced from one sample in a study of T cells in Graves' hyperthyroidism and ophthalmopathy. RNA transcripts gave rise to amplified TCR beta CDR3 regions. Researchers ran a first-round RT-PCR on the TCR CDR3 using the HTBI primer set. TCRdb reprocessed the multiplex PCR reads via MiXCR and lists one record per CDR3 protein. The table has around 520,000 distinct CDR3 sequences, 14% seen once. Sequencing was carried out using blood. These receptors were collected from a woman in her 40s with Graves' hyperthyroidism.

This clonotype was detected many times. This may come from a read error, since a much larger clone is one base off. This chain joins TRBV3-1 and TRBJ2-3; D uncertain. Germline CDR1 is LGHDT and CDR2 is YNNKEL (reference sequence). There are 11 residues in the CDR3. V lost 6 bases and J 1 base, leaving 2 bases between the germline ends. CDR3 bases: TGTGCCAGCAGACGCACAGATACGCAGTATTTT. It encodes CASRRTDTQYF.

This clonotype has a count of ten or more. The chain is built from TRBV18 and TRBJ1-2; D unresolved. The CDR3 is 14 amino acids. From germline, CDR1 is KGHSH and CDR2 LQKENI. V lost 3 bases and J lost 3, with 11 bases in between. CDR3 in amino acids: CASSPRDGYYGYTF. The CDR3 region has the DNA TGTGCCAGCTCACCCCGAGACGGATACTATGGCTACACCTTC.

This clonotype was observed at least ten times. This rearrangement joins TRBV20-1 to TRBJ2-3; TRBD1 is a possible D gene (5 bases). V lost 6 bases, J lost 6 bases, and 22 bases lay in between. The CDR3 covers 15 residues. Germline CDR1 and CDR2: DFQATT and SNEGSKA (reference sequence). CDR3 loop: CSAPSSRTTADTQYF. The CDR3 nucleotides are TGCAGTGCCCCCTCATCTCGGACAACGGCGGATACGCAGTATTTT.

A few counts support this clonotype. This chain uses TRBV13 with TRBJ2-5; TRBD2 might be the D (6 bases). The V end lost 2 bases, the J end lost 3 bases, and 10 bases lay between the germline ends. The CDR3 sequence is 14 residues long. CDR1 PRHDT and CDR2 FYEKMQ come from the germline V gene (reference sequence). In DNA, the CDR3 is TGTGCCAGCAGCTTACGAGGAGGGAAAGAGACCCAGTACTTC. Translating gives CASSLRGGKETQYF.

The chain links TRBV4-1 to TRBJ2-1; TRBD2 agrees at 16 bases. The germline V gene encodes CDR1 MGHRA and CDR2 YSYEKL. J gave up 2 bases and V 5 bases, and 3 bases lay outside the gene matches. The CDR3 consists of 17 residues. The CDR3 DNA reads TGCGCCAGCAGCGGGGGGACTAGCGGGAGGGCCTACAATGAGCAGTTCTTC. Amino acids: CASSGGTSGRAYNEQFF.

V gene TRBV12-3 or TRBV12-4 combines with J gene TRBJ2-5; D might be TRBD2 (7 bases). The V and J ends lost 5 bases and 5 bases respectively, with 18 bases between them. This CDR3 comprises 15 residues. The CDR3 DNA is TGTGCCAGCAGTAAAGCGGGACACCAACAGGAGACCCAGTACTTC. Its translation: CASSKAGHQQETQYF.

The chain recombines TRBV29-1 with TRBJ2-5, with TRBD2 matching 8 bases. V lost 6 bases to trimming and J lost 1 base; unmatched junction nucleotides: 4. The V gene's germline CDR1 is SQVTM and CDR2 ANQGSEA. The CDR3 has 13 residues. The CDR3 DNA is TGCAGCGTGGCGGCGGGAGGCCAAGAGACCCAGTACTTC. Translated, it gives CSVAAGGQETQYF.

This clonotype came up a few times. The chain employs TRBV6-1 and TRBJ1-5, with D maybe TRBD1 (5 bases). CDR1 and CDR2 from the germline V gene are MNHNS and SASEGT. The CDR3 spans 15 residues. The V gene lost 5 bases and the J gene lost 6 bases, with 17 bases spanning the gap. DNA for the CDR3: TGTGCCAGCAGTTGGGGACGCCACGAGGGTCAGCCCCAGCATTTT. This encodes CASSWGRHEGQPQHF.

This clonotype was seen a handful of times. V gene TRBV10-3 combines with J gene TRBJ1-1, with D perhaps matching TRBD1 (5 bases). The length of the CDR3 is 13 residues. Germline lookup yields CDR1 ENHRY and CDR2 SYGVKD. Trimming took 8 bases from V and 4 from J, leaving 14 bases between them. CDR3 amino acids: CAIGSGGSTEAFF. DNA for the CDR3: TGTGCCATCGGTAGTGGGGGGAGCACTGAAGCTTTCTTT.

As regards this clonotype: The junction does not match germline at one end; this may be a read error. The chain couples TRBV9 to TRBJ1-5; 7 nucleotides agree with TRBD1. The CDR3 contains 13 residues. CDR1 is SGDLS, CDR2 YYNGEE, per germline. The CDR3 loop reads CASSQGVNQPRHF. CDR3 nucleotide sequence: TGTGCCAGCAGCCAGGGGGTTAATCAGCCCCGGCATTTT.

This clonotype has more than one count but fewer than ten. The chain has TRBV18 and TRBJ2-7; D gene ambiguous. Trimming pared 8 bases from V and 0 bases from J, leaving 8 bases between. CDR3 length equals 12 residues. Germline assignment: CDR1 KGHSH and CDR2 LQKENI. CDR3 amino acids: CASTTDSYEQYF. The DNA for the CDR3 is TGTGCCAGCACAACAGACTCCTACGAGCAGTACTTC.

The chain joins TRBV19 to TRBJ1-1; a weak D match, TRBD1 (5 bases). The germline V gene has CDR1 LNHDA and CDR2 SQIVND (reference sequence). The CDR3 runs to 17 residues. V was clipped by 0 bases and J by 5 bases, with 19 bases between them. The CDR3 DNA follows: TGTGCCAGTAGTATAGACGGGAGCTCTGGTTGGGGGACTGAAGCTTTCTTT. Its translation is CASSIDGSSGWGTEAFF.

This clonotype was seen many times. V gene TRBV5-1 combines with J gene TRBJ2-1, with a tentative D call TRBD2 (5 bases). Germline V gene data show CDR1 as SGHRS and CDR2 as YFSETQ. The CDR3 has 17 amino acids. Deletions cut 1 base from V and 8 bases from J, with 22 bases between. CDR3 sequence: CASSLIGIEVIPDEQFF. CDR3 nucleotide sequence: TGCGCCAGCAGCTTGATCGGGATTGAGGTTATTCCCGATGAGCAGTTCTTC.

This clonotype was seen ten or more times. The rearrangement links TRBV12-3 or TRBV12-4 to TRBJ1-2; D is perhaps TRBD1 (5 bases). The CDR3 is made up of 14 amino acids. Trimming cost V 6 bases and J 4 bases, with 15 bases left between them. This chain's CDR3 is CASSGGGFSYGYTF. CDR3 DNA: TGTGCCAGCAGCGGGGGGGGGTTTAGCTATGGCTACACCTTC.

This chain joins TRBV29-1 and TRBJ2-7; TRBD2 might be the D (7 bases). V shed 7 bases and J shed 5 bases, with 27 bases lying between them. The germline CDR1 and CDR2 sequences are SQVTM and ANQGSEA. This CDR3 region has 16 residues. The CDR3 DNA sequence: TGCAGCGCTGTGGGGGCGGAGGGGGAGGGCCTCCACGAGCAGTACTTC. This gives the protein CSAVGAEGEGLHEQYF.

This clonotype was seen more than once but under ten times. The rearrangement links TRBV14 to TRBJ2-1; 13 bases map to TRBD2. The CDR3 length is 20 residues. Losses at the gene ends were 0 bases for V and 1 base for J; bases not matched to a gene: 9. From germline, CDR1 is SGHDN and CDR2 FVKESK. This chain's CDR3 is CASSQDGLAGAHHSYNEQFF. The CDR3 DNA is TGTGCCAGCAGCCAAGACGGACTAGCGGGAGCCCATCATTCCTACAATGAGCAGTTCTTC.

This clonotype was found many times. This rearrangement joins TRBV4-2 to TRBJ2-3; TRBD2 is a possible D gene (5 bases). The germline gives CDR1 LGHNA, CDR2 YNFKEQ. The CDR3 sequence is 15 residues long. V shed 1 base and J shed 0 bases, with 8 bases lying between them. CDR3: CASSQVATSTDTQYF. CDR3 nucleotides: TGTGCCAGCAGCCAAGTAGCGACTAGCACAGATACGCAGTATTTT.

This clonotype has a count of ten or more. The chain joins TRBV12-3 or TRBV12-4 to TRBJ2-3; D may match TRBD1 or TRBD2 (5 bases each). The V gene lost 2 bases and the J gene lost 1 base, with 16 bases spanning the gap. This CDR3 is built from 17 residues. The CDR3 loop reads CASSLPPRGRGTDTQYF. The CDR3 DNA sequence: TGTGCCAGCAGTTTACCCCCTCGGGGACGGGGCACAGATACGCAGTATTTT.

The CDR3 sequence is CASSLHRDDTQYF. CDR3 sequence (DNA): TGTGCCAGCAGCCTACACAGGGACGATACGCAGTATTTT. The chain uses TRBV14 and TRBJ2-3; D possibly corresponds to TRBD1 (6 bases). V was clipped by 4 bases and J by 6 bases, with 11 bases between them. The CDR3 loop spans 13 amino acids. The germline V gene has CDR1 SGHDN and CDR2 FVKESK.

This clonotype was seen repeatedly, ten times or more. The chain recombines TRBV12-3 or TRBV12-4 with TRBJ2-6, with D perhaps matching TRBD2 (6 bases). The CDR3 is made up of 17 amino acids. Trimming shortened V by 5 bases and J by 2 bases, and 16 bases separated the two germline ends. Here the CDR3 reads CASSPDSSGAGANVLTF. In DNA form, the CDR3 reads TGTGCCAGCAGTCCGGACTCCTCGGGGGCTGGGGCCAACGTCCTGACTTTC.

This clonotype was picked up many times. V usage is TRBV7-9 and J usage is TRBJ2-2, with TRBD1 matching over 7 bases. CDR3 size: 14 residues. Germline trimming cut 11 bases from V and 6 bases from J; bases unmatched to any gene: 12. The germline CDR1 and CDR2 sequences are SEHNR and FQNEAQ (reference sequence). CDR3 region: CAARRTGDAGELFF. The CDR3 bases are TGTGCCGCCCGTCGGACAGGAGATGCCGGGGAGCTGTTTTTT. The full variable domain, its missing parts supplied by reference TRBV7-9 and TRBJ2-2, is DTGVSQNPRHKITKRGQNVTFRCDPISEHNRLYWYRQTLGQGPEFLTYFQNEAQLEKSRLLSDRFSAERPKGSFSTLEIQRTEQGDSAMYLCAARRTGDAGELFFGEGSRLTVL.

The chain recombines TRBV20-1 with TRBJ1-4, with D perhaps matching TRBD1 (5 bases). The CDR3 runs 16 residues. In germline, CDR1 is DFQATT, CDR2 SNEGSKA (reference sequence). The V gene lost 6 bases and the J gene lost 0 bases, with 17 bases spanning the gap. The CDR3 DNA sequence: TGCAGTGCGAGTGCGGGGCAGGTTGCAACTAATGAAAAACTGTTTTTT. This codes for CSASAGQVATNEKLFF.

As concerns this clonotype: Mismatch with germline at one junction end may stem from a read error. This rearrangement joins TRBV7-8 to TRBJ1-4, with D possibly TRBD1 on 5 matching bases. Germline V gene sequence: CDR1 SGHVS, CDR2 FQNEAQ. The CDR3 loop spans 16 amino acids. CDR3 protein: CASSQDFYQGDEKLFF. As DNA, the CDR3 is TGCGCCAGCAGCCAAGATTTTTACCAGGGAGATGAAAAACTGTTTTTT.

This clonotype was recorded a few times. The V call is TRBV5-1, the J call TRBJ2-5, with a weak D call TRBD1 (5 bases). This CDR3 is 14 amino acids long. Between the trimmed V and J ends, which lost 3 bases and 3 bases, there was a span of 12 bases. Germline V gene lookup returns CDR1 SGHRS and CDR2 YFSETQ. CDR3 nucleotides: TGCGCCAGCAGCTCTCTGGGGCCCGAAGAGACCCAGTACTTC. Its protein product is CASSSLGPEETQYF.